Below, 26 T cell receptor beta chains from the same sample are listed, as sequenced in a study of T cells expressing NK-cell markers. Using the 5' RACE reads, TCRdb records one entry per CDR3 protein without DNA. Its listing shows a few hundred thousand distinct CDR3 sequences. The specimen sequenced was blood T cells: a sorted CD56 or NKG2C T cell subset, CD4+ or CD8+ T cells, or bulk PBMC T cells (not recorded which). These receptor sequences come from a man between 18 and 29 years old in good health.

V usage is TRBV6-5 and J usage is TRBJ1-4. CDR3 length equals 12 residues. In germline, CDR1 is MNHEY, CDR2 SVGAGI. CDR3 sequence: CASSYSSGRLFF.

This chain links TRBV3-1 with TRBJ2-7; TCRdb selects TRBD1, and the lack of DNA leaves this call unchecked. This CDR3 region has 11 residues. In germline, CDR1 is LGHDT, CDR2 YNNKEL (reference sequence). The CDR3: CASRGTHEQYF.

The chain joins TRBV5-5 to TRBJ1-5. The CDR3 contains 15 residues. Germline CDR1 is SGHKS and CDR2 is YYEKEE (reference sequence). The CDR3 loop reads CASSLVLGGDQPQHF.

The rearrangement joins TRBV6-2 or TRBV6-3 to TRBJ2-1; TCRdb lists TRBD2, though no DNA is available to test this call. The CDR3 spans 16 residues. CDR1 is MNHEY and CDR2 is SVGEGT in the germline V gene. CDR3 sequence reads: CASSSASAGKWNEQFF.

This sequence joins TRBV18 and TRBJ1-1. Germline CDR1 reads KGHSH; CDR2 reads LQKENI. The CDR3 sequence is 14 residues long. CDR3 residues: CASSPGLQFSEAFF.

The chain recombines TRBV12-3 or TRBV12-4 with TRBJ2-1; the TCRdb call, TRBD2, lacks DNA for checking. The CDR3 has 15 residues. CDR3 region: CASTAGTSGINEQFF.

The chain uses TRBV7-3 and TRBJ1-6; TCRdb lists TRBD1, though no DNA is available to test this call. Germline lookup yields CDR1 SGHTA and CDR2 FQGTGA. The CDR3 contains 15 residues. CDR3 sequence: CASSLAGTGNSPLHF.

The CDR3: CSVGSGKNTQYF. The chain is built from TRBV29-1 and TRBJ2-3; TCRdb proposes TRBD1, but this gene call is untestable without DNA. The germline gives CDR1 SQVTM, CDR2 ANQGSEA. The CDR3 covers 12 residues.

The chain combines TRBV24-1 with TRBJ2-6; TCRdb lists TRBD2, though no DNA is available to test this call. The CDR3 has 14 residues. From germline, CDR1 is KGHDR and CDR2 SFDVKD. CDR3 protein: CATSASWGANVLTF.

The gene calls are TRBV12-3 or TRBV12-4 and TRBJ2-2. The CDR3 has 13 residues. The CDR3 spells CASTSQNTGELFF.

This chain uses TRBV7-2 with TRBJ2-2. Germline loops: CDR1 SGHTA, CDR2 FQGNSA. The length of the CDR3 is 15 residues. CDR3 in amino acids: CAGRLAGVKGGELFF.

The rearrangement links TRBV5-5 to TRBJ2-1; the TCRdb D gene call, TRBD1, has no DNA to confirm it. This CDR3 has 13 residues. From germline, CDR1 is SGHKS and CDR2 YYEKEE (reference sequence). CDR3: CASSWWGGNEQFF.

This clonotype counts as medium-sized (0.01 to 0.1%) by frequency. The chain recombines TRBV24-1 with TRBJ1-1; TCRdb calls TRBD1, which cannot be checked without DNA. The CDR3 extends over 13 amino acids. The germline gives CDR1 KGHDR, CDR2 SFDVKD. CDR3: CATSDFSGQEAFF.

The chain links TRBV7-2 to TRBJ1-6. This CDR3 is 12 amino acids long. Per germline, CDR1 SGHTA and CDR2 FQGNSA. The CDR3 is CASSGPVVPLHF.

The rearrangement joins TRBV5-1 to TRBJ2-3. The germline V gene has CDR1 SGHRS and CDR2 YFSETQ. This CDR3 has 14 residues. The CDR3 here is CASSLSSSTDTQYF.

The rearrangement joins TRBV29-1 to TRBJ1-2. Germline V gene data show CDR1 as SQVTM and CDR2 as ANQGSEA. This CDR3 is 13 amino acids long. The CDR3 is CSVVGRHNYGYTF.

The rearrangement links TRBV4-1 to TRBJ1-5. The V gene's germline CDR1 is MGHRA and CDR2 YSYEKL. The CDR3 spans 18 residues. The CDR3 reads CASSQQTRESYSNQPQHF.

The chain has TRBV27 and TRBJ1-3. This CDR3 is built from 15 residues. CDR1 and CDR2 from the germline V gene are MNHEY and SMNVEV (reference sequence). The CDR3 is CASSPMSVSGNTIYF.

This chain joins TRBV7-8 and TRBJ2-3; TCRdb proposes TRBD1, but this gene call is untestable without DNA. CDR3 length: 15 amino acids. Germline CDR1 reads SGHVS; CDR2 reads FQNEAQ. The CDR3 region is CASSRRDPGADTQYF.

The genes are TRBV20-1 and TRBJ2-3; TCRdb designates TRBD2, a call that cannot be tested without DNA. The CDR3 is 15 residues long. The germline V gene encodes CDR1 DFQATT and CDR2 SNEGSKA (reference sequence). CDR3 in amino acids: CSAITGTSASVTQYF.

The gene calls are TRBV6-1 and TRBJ2-5. CDR3 length equals 12 residues. Germline V lookup: CDR1 MNHNS, CDR2 SASEGT. This CDR3 reads CASSAPPETQYF.

This chain joins TRBV28 and TRBJ1-1; without DNA, the TCRdb call of TRBD1 cannot be checked. Germline CDR1 and CDR2: MDHEN and SYDVKM. The CDR3 has 12 amino acids. The chain's CDR3 is CASTTPNTEAFF.

The chain recombines TRBV5-5 with TRBJ2-3; TCRdb outputs TRBD2, but without DNA this stays unchecked. CDR1 is SGHKS and CDR2 is YYEKEE in the germline V gene (reference sequence). The CDR3 covers 16 residues. The CDR3: CASRYGGLAGADTQYF.

This chain connects TRBV19 to TRBJ2-1. The CDR3 is 15 amino acids. Germline assignment: CDR1 LNHDA and CDR2 SQIVND (reference sequence). Here the CDR3 reads CASRRRQDSYNEQFF.

The chain couples TRBV5-1 to TRBJ2-7; the D call of TRBD1 rests on TCRdb alone, since no DNA is present to check it. The CDR3 has 15 residues. Germline V gene sequence: CDR1 SGHRS, CDR2 YFSETQ. The CDR3 protein is CASSRLTGGNYEQYF.

The V and J genes are TRBV28 and TRBJ2-2; TCRdb's D call of TRBD2 is untestable without DNA. CDR1 MDHEN and CDR2 SYDVKM come from the germline V gene. The CDR3 length is 16 residues. CDR3 region: CASSLILAGGSGELFF.